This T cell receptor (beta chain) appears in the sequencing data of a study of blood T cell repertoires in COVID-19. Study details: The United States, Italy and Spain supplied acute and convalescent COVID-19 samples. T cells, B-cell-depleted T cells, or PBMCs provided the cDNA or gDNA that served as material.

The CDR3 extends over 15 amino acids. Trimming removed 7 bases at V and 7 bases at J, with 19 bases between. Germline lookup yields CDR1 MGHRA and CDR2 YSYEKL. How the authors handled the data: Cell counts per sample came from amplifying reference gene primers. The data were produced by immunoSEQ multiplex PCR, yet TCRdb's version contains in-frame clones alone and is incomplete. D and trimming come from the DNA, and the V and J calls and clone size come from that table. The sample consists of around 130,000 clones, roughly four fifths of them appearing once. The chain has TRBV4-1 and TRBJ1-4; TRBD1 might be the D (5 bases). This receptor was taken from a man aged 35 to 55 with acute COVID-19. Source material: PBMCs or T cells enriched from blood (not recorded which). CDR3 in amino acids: CASTYWGEGSEKLFF. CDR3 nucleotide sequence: TGCGCCAGCACCTATTGGGGGGAGGGGAGTGAAAAACTGTTTTTT.